This T cell receptor (beta chain) was identified in a study of vaccination and CD4 T cells after COVID-19. Background on the study: Investigators took post-vaccine samples a median roughly 72 days after dose two, within a range of 14 to 241. Cells were stimulated with overlapping spike peptides from SARS-CoV-2, HCoV-NL63, HCoV-OC43 and HCoV-229E.

About this clonotype itself: The antigen is unknown.

Described treatment: approximately 9-day PBMC culture with coronavirus spike peptide pools or control peptides (ViraFEST assay). After expanding antigen-specific T cells with peptide pools, ViraFEST sequenced their TCRs. Sequencing of cultured CD4+ T cell DNA used the Oncomine TCR Beta short-read assay. From CD4+ T cells that had been cultured, genomic DNA was extracted. TCRdb ran MiXCR on the PCR reads and lists one entry per CDR3 protein. This table has some 16,000 distinct CDR3 sequences, around 80% appearing once. This TCR derives from a human donor who received a COVID-19 vaccine. The specimen comprised CD4+ T cells from blood, cultured in vitro, sampled after SARS-CoV-2 vaccination.

The chain's CDR3 is CSASSGGALDTQYF. The CDR3 DNA reads as TGCAGTGCCTCAAGCGGGGGGGCCCTAGATACGCAGTATTTT. This chain connects TRBV20-1 to TRBJ2-3; 10 bases match TRBD2. Germline-derived CDR1 and CDR2 are DFQATT and SNEGSKA (reference sequence). Unmatched junction bases numbered 8, after V lost 6 bases and J lost 5 bases. The CDR3 is 14 residues long.